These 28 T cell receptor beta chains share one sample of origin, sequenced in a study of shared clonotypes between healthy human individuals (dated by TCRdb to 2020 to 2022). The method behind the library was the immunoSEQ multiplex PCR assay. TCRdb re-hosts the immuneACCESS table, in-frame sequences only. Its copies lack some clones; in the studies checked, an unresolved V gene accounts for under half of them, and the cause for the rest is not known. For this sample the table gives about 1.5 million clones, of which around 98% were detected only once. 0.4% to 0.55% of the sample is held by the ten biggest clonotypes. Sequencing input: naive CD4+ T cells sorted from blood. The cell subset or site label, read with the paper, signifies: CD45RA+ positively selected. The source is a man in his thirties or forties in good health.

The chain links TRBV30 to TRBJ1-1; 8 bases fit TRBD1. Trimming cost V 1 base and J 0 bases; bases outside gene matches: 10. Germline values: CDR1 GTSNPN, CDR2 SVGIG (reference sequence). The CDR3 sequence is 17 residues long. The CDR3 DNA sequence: TGTGCCTGGAGTGCCAGAACGCGGACAGGGATGAACACTGAAGCTTTCTTT. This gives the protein CAWSARTRTGMNTEAFF.

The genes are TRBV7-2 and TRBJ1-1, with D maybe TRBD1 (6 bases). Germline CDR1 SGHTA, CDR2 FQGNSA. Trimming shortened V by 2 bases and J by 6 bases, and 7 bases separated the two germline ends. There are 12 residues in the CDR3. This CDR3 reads CASSLYRAEAFF. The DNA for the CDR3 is TGTGCCAGCAGCTTATACAGGGCTGAAGCTTTCTTT.

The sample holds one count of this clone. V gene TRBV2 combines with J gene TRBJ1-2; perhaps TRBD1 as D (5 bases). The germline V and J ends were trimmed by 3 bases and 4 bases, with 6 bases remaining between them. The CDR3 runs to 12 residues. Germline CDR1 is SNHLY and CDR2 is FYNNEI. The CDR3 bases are TGTGCCAGCAGTGAGAGGGGCTATGGCTACACCTTC. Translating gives CASSERGYGYTF.

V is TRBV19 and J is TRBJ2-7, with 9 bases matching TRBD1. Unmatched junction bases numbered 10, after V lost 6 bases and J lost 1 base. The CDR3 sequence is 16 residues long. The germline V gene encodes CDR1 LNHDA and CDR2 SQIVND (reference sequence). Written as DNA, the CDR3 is TGTGCCAGTAGGGGTGACAGGGGGTCAGCGTCCTACGAGCAGTACTTC. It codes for CASRGDRGSASYEQYF.

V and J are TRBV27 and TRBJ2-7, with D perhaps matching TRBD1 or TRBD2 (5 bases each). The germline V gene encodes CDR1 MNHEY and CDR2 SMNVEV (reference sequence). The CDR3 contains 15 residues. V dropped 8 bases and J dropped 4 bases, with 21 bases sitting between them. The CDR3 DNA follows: TGTGCCAGCCGGGACCAGGCCGGCTTCCTTTACGAGCAGTACTTC. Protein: CASRDQAGFLYEQYF.

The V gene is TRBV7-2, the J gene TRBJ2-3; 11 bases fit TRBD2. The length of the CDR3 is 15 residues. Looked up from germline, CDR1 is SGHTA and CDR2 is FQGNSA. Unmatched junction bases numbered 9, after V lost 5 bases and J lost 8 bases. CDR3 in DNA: TGTGCCAGCAGCCCGGGAGTAGCGGGAGGGGTTACGCAGTATTTT. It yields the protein CASSPGVAGGVTQYF.

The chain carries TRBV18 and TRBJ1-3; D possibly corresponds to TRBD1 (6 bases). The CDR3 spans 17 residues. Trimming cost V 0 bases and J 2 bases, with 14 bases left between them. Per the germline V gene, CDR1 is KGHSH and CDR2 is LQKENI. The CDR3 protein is CASSPPYGQWAGNTIYF. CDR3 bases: TGTGCCAGCTCACCACCTTATGGACAGTGGGCTGGAAACACCATATATTTT.

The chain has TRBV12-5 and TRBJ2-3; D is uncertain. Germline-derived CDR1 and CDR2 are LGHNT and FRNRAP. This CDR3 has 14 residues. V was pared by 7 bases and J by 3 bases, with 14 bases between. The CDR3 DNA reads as TGTGCTAGTGTCTGGTCTGGGTCAACAGATACGCAGTATTTT. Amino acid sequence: CASVWSGSTDTQYF.

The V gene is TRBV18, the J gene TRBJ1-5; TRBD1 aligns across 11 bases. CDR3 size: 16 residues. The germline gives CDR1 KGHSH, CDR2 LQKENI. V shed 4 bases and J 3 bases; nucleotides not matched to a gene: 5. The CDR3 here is CASSHGQGAANQPQHF. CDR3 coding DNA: TGTGCCAGCTCACACGGACAGGGGGCGGCCAATCAGCCCCAGCATTTT.

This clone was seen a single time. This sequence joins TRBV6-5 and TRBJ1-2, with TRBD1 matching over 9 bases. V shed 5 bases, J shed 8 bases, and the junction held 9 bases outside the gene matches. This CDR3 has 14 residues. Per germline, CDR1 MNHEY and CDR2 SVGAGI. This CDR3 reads CASSRPGQGQGYTF. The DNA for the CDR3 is TGTGCCAGCAGTCGACCCGGACAGGGGCAGGGCTACACCTTC.

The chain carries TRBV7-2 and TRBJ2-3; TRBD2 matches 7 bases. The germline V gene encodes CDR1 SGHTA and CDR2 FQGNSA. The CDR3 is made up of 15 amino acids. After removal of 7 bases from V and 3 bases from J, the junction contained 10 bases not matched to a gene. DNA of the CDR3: TGTGCCAGCACCCCGAGCGGGAAGGGGACAGATACGCAGTATTTT. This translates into CASTPSGKGTDTQYF.

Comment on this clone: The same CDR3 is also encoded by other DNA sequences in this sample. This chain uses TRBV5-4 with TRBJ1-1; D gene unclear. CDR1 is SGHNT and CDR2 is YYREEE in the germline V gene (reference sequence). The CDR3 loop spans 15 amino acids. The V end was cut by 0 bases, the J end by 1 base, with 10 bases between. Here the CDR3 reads CASSLVLGANTEAFF. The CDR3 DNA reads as TGTGCCAGCAGCTTGGTTCTGGGAGCGAACACTGAAGCTTTCTTT.

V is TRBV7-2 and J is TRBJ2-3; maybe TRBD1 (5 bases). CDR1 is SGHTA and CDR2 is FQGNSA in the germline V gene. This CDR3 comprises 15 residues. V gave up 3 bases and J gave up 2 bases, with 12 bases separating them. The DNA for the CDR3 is TGTGCCAGCAGCTTTGCTGACAGACCCACAGATACGCAGTATTTT. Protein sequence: CASSFADRPTDTQYF.

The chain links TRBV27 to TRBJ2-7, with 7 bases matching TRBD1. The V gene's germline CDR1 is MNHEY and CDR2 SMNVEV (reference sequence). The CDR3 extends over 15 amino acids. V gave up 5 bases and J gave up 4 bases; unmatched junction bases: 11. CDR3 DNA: TGTGCCAGCAGTCTGGGCCCGGGACAGACGTACGAGCAGTACTTC. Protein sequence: CASSLGPGQTYEQYF.

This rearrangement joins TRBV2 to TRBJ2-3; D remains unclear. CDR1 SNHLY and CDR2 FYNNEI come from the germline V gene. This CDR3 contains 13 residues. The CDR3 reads CAWLRSGTDTQYF. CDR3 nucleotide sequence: TGTGCTTGGTTGCGGTCCGGCACAGATACGCAGTATTTT.

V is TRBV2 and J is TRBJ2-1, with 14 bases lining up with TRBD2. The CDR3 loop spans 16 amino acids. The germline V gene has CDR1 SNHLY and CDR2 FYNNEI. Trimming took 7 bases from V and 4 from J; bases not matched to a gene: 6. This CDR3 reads CASIPTSGRVYNEQFF. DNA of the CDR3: TGTGCCAGCATTCCGACTAGCGGGAGGGTATACAATGAGCAGTTCTTC.

The CDR3 DNA follows: TGTGCCAGCAGTAGGGGTCCCTACGAGCAGTACTTC. Translating it yields CASSRGPYEQYF. J is TRBJ2-7 and V is TRBV28; TRBD1 might be the D (5 bases). The CDR3 runs to 12 residues. V was clipped by 5 bases and J by 2 bases, with 7 bases between them. Per the germline V gene, CDR1 is MDHEN and CDR2 is SYDVKM.

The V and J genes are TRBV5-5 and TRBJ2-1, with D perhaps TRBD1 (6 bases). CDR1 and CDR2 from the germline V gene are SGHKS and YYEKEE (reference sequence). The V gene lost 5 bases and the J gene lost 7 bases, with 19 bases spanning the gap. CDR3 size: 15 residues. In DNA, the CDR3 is TGTGCCAGCAGGACAGGTCCTTCCCCCGGGAATGAGCAGTTCTTC. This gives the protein CASRTGPSPGNEQFF.

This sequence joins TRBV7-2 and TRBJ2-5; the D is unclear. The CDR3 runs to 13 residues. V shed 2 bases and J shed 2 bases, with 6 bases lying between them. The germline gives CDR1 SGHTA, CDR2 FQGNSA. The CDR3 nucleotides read TGTGCCAGCAGCTTAATGTATCAAGAGACCCAGTACTTC. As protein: CASSLMYQETQYF. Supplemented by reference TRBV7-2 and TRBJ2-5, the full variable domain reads GAGVSQSPSNKVTEKGKDVELRCDPISGHTALYWYRQSLGQGLEFLIYFQGNSAPDKSGLPSDRFSAERTGGSVSTLTIQRTQQEDSAVYLCASSLMYQETQYFGPGTRLLVL.

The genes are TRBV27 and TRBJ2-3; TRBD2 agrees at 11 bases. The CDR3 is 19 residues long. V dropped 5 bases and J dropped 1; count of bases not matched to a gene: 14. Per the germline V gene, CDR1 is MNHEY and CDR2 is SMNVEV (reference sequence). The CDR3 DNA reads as TGTGCCAGCAGTCCCGGACTAGCGGGCGTCGTTATTGGCACAGATACGCAGTATTTT. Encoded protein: CASSPGLAGVVIGTDTQYF.

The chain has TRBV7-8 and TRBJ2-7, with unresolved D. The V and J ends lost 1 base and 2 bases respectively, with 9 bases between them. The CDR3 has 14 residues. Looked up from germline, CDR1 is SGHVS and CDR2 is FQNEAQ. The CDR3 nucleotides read TGTGCCAGCAGCTTAGTTGTCGGAGCCTACGAGCAGTACTTC. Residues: CASSLVVGAYEQYF. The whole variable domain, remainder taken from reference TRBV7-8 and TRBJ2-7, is GAGVSQSPRYKVAKRGQDVALRCDPISGHVSLFWYQQALGQGPEFLTYFQNEAQLDKSGLPSDRFFAERPEGSVSTLKIQRTQQEDSAVYLCASSLVVGAYEQYFGPGTRLTVT.

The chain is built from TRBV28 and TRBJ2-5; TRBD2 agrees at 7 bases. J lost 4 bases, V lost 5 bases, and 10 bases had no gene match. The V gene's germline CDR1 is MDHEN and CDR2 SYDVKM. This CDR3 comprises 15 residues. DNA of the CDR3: TGTGCCAGCAGTCCGGCGCGAGGCGGGGGAGAGACCCAGTACTTC. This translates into CASSPARGGGETQYF. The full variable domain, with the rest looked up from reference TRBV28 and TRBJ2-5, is DVKVTQSSRYLVKRTGEKVFLECVQDMDHENMFWYRQDPGLGLRLIYFSYDVKMKEKGDIPEGYSVSREKKERFSLILESASTNQTSMYLCASSPARGGGETQYFGPGTRLLVL.

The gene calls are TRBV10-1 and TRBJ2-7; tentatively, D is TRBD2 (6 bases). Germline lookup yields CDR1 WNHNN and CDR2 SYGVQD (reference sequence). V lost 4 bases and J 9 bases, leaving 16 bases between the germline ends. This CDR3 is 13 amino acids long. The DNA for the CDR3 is TGCGCCAGCAGTGGGGGACTCCAACTCGCGCAGTACTTC. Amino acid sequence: CASSGGLQLAQYF.

This CDR3 reads CASSFPGPYGYTF. The CDR3 nucleotides are TGCGCCAGCAGCTTCCCGGGGCCCTATGGCTACACCTTC. The chain has TRBV5-1 and TRBJ1-2; D is perhaps TRBD1 (5 bases). The V and J ends lost 2 bases and 4 bases respectively, with 9 bases between them. Germline CDR1 and CDR2: SGHRS and YFSETQ. The CDR3 is 13 amino acids.

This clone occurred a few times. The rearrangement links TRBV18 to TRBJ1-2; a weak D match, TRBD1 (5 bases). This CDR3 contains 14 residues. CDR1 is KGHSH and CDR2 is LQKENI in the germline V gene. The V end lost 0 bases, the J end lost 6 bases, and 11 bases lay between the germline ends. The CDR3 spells CASSPPGPRDGYTF. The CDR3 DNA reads TGTGCCAGCTCACCACCGGGACCACGAGATGGCTACACCTTC.

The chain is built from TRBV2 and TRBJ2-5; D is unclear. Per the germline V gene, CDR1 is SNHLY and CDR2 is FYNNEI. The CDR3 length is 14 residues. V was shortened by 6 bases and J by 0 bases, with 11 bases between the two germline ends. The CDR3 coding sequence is TGTGCCAGCAGCCTAGGCCTGTACCAAGAGACCCAGTACTTC. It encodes CASSLGLYQETQYF.

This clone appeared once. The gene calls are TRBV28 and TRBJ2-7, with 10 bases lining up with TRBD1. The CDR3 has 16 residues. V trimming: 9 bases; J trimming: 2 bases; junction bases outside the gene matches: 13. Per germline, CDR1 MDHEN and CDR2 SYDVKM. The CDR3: CASSAPGDRGTYEQYF. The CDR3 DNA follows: TGTGCCAGTTCAGCCCCCGGGGACAGGGGTACCTACGAGCAGTACTTC.

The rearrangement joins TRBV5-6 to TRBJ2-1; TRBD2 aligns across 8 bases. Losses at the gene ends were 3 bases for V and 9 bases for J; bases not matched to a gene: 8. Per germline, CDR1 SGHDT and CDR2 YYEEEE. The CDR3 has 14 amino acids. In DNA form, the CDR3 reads TGTGCCAGCAGCTCACTAGCGGTCTTGGGTGAGCAGTTCTTC. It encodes CASSSLAVLGEQFF.